Given below is one TCR beta chain in context. The data were obtained in a study of T cell responses to AZD1222 COVID-19 vaccine. CDR1 is LNHDA, CDR2 SQIVND, per germline (reference sequence). This CDR3 comprises 13 residues. V lost 6 bases and J 1 base, leaving 8 bases between the germline ends. Method: immunoSEQ multiplex PCR; TCRdb's copy keeps in-frame clones and lacks some. Of 200,000 to 250,000 clones in the sample, 94% were seen once. This specimen was peripheral blood, taken 28 days after the second dose of the MenACWY control vaccine. This receptor was identified in an adult who received the MenACWY meningococcal vaccine as a control. J is TRBJ2-3 and V is TRBV19; the D is unclear. The CDR3 region is CASRWVGTDTQYF. The CDR3 nucleotides read TGTGCCAGTAGATGGGTGGGCACAGATACGCAGTATTTT.